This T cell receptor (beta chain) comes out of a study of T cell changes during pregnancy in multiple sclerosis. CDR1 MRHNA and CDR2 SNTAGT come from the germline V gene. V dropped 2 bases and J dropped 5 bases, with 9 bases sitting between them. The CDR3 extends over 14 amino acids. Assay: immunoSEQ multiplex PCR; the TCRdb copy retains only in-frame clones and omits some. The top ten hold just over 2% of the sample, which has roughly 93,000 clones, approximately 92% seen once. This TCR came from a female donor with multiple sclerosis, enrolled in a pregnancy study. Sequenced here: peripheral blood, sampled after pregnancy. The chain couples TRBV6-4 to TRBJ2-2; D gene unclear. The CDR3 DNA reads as TGTGCCAGCAGTGACCTAGGTGGGACCGGGGAGCTGTTTTTT. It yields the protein CASSDLGGTGELFF.